Each of the 14 T cell receptor beta chains below was sequenced from the same sample in a study of shared clonotypes between healthy human individuals. Assay used: immunoSEQ multiplex PCR; TCRdb lists only in-frame clones, some missing. The sample consists of more than 1 million clones, approximately 80% of them appearing once. What was sequenced was memory CD4+ T cells from PBMCs. Subset specified: CD45RA-negative fraction. The source of these receptors is a man aged 18 to 29 in good health. Some clones in this sample may be carry-over from other donors' samples.

The chain has TRBV18 and TRBJ2-1; D is undetermined. This CDR3 has 15 amino acids. The germline V gene encodes CDR1 KGHSH and CDR2 LQKENI. V was clipped by 3 bases and J by 0 bases, with 9 bases between them. Written as DNA, the CDR3 is TGTGCCAGCTCACCCCTAGTACTCTCCTACAATGAGCAGTTCTTC. Translation: CASSPLVLSYNEQFF. The full variable domain, with the rest looked up from reference TRBV18 and TRBJ2-1, is NAGVMQNPRHLVRRRGQEARLRCSPMKGHSHVYWYRQLPEEGLKFMVYLQKENIIDESGMPKERFSAEFPKEGPSILRIQQVVRGDSAAYFCASSPLVLSYNEQFFGPGTRLTVL.

The V gene is TRBV7-2, the J gene TRBJ2-2; D is possibly TRBD2 (5 bases). The CDR3 is 15 residues long. V was clipped by 3 bases and J by 0 bases, with 8 bases between them. Looked up from germline, CDR1 is SGHTA and CDR2 is FQGNSA. In DNA, the CDR3 is TGTGCCAGCAGCTTGTGGACTTCGAACACCGGGGAGCTGTTTTTT. Its protein product is CASSLWTSNTGELFF.

The genes are TRBV7-9 and TRBJ1-1, with a possible D match to TRBD1 (5 bases). V lost 1 base, J lost 2 bases, and 14 bases lay in between. CDR3 length: 16 amino acids. In germline, CDR1 is SEHNR, CDR2 FQNEAQ (reference sequence). In DNA form, the CDR3 reads TGTGCCAGCAGCTTAGGTCTCGGGAGGGGTAACACTGAAGCTTTCTTT. Protein: CASSLGLGRGNTEAFF.

The V gene is TRBV18, the J gene TRBJ2-1, with D maybe TRBD2 (5 bases). The CDR3 sequence is 13 residues long. V lost 4 bases and J lost 9, with 13 bases in between. Germline V lookup: CDR1 KGHSH, CDR2 LQKENI. CDR3 nucleotides: TGTGCCAGCTCACTACTAGAAGGTGGTGAGCAGTTCTTC. Amino acid sequence: CASSLLEGGEQFF.

The chain uses TRBV5-1 and TRBJ1-5; D remains unclear. Germline V lookup: CDR1 SGHRS, CDR2 YFSETQ. This CDR3 spans 14 amino acids. V lost 0 bases and J lost 5, with 9 bases in between. The CDR3 loop reads CASSLGPTYQPQHF. The CDR3 region has the DNA TGCGCCAGCAGCTTGGGACCCACTTATCAGCCCCAGCATTTT.

This clone was observed a handful of times. The chain combines TRBV10-1 with TRBJ2-1; D remains unclear. This CDR3 spans 11 amino acids. V was shortened by 5 bases and J by 4 bases, with 3 bases between the two germline ends. CDR1 is WNHNN, CDR2 SYGVQD, per germline (reference sequence). CDR3: CASSNYNEQFF. The CDR3 DNA is TGCGCCAGCAGTAATTACAATGAGCAGTTCTTC.

The chain joins TRBV7-2 to TRBJ2-5, with D unresolved. This CDR3 contains 16 residues. The V gene's germline CDR1 is SGHTA and CDR2 FQGNSA. Trimming removed 0 bases from V and 7 bases from J, with 18 bases in between. CDR3 region: CASSLAGFPGMGTQYF. In DNA form, the CDR3 reads TGTGCCAGCAGCTTAGCGGGCTTTCCGGGCATGGGGACCCAGTACTTC.

Only a few counts were recorded for this clone. The chain links TRBV15 to TRBJ2-7; 8 nucleotides agree with TRBD1. Germline assignment: CDR1 LNHNV and CDR2 YYDKDF (reference sequence). Trimming took 3 bases from V and 3 from J; bases not matched to a gene: 7. CDR3 length: 15 amino acids. The CDR3 is CATSRDRASIYEQYF. The CDR3 bases are TGTGCCACCAGCAGGGACAGGGCTTCTATCTACGAGCAGTACTTC.

This sequence joins TRBV7-2 and TRBJ2-7; 7 nucleotides agree with TRBD2. Germline V CDR1 and CDR2: SGHTA, FQGNSA. After removal of 0 bases from V and 2 bases from J, the junction contained 4 bases not matched to a gene. The CDR3 is 15 residues long. The chain's CDR3 is CASSLAVGGTYEQYF. The CDR3 DNA reads as TGTGCCAGCAGCTTAGCGGTGGGGGGGACCTACGAGCAGTACTTC.

Concerning this clone: The same CDR3 can be traced to other DNA sequences in this sample. The chain couples TRBV5-1 to TRBJ2-7; possibly TRBD1 for D (6 bases). V lost 1 base and J 3 bases, leaving 8 bases between the germline ends. Germline assignment: CDR1 SGHRS and CDR2 YFSETQ. This CDR3 comprises 13 residues. The CDR3 bases are TGCGCCAGCAGCTTGACAGGGAACTACGAGCAGTACTTC. This encodes CASSLTGNYEQYF.

Turning to this clone: A far larger clone is one base from this, pointing to a likely read error. The sample has other DNA sequences that encode this CDR3 too. This chain uses TRBV2 with TRBJ1-1; D not certain. The V end was cut by 6 bases, the J end by 0 bases, with 2 bases between. The germline V gene has CDR1 SNHLY and CDR2 FYNNEI. The CDR3 covers 11 residues. The CDR3 loop reads CASRMNTEAFF. In nucleotides, the CDR3 is TGTGCCAGCAGGATGAACACTGAAGCTTTCTTT. The entire variable domain, with the rest obtained from reference TRBV2 and TRBJ1-1, is as follows: EPEVTQTPSHQVTQMGQEVILRCVPISNHLYFYWYRQILGQKVEFLVSFYNNEISEKSEIFDDQFSVERPDGSNFTLKIRSTKLEDSAMYFCASRMNTEAFFGQGTRLTVV.

This chain connects TRBV6-1 to TRBJ2-7; 9 nucleotides align to TRBD2. CDR1 and CDR2 from the germline V gene are MNHNS and SASEGT. The CDR3 runs 17 residues. Trimming took 0 bases from V and 1 from J; bases not matched to a gene: 7. The CDR3 spells CASSEAWVAGVSYEQYF. The CDR3 nucleotides read TGTGCCAGCAGTGAAGCGTGGGTAGCGGGAGTTTCCTACGAGCAGTACTTC.

This clone turned up a few times. This chain joins TRBV18 and TRBJ2-7; 16 nucleotides align to TRBD2. Germline values: CDR1 KGHSH, CDR2 LQKENI. The CDR3 has 17 amino acids. V lost 2 bases, J lost 1 base, and 2 bases stayed unmatched. In DNA form, the CDR3 reads TGTGCCAGCTCACCAGCGGGACTAGCGGGAGGGTCCTACGAGCAGTACTTC. This encodes CASSPAGLAGGSYEQYF.

V is TRBV5-1 and J is TRBJ2-7; the match to TRBD1 covers 7 bases. V lost 4 bases and J lost 4; bases outside the gene matches: 5. The CDR3 runs to 13 residues. Germline CDR1 and CDR2: SGHRS and YFSETQ. The CDR3 DNA follows: TGCGCCAGCAGCGAGACAGGGTCATACGAGCAGTACTTC. It is translated as CASSETGSYEQYF.